This TCR beta chain stems from a study of human thymus T cells. A word on this clone: Its antigen is still unknown.

This table comes from immunoSEQ multiplex PCR, and its TCRdb copy is limited to in-frame clones, with some not included. The sample carries tens of thousands of clones, around 95% recorded once. General study points: There appeared to be biased usage of V and J genes in thymic and blood repertoires.

Resected material from corrective heart surgery provided the thymus tissue analysed. Losses at the gene ends were 5 bases for V and 5 bases for J; bases not matched to a gene: 8. The CDR3 sequence is 15 residues long. Germline V CDR1 and CDR2: SGHDN, FVKESK. Sequenced sample: thymus tissue. The sequence was obtained from a girl under three years old with a congenital heart defect but otherwise immunologically healthy. This chain uses TRBV14 with TRBJ2-5, with 10 bases matching TRBD2. The CDR3 is CASSKLAGRKETQYF. The CDR3 bases are TGTGCCAGCAGCAAACTAGCGGGACGGAAGGAGACCCAGTACTTC.